This record covers a single T cell receptor (beta chain). The data are from a study of OX40 agonist ivuxolimab in advanced cancers. Study-level information: Those enrolled were 82.7% male, with a mean age of roughly 60 years and ages from roughly 20 to 90. Three patients, one with hepatocellular carcinoma and two with cutaneous melanoma, responded partially.

Assay: immunoSEQ multiplex PCR; the TCRdb copy retains only in-frame clones and omits some. The repertoire holds around 31,000 clones, with about nine tenths as singletons. This specimen was CD4+ or CD8+ T cells sorted from blood, taken in a trial of the OX40 agonist ivuxolimab. This receptor was identified in an adult with an advanced solid tumor such as melanoma, head and neck, liver or kidney cancer.

CDR3 protein: CASSGLAGGNEQYF. The CDR3 nucleotides read TGTGCCAGCAGCGGACTAGCGGGGGGCAACGAGCAGTACTTC. This rearrangement joins TRBV6-5 to TRBJ2-7, with 14 bases matching TRBD2. Germline CDR1 MNHEY, CDR2 SVGAGI. The CDR3 is 14 amino acids. The junction had 3 bases not matched to a gene; V was cut back by 6 bases and J by 5 bases.